This T cell receptor beta chain was captured by sequencing in a study of T cell responses to AZD1222 COVID-19 vaccine. Points from the study as a whole: Spike-specific TCR repertoires showed rising breadth and depth after two AZD1222 doses.

Repertoires were generated with immunoSEQ multiplex PCR, while TCRdb's copy carries only in-frame clones and drops some. The sample yields over 150,000 clones, approximately 87% seen once. Comment on this clone: Its target is not known.

Germline CDR1 MNHEY, CDR2 SVGEGT. This CDR3 has 14 residues. Trimming cost V 2 bases and J 12 bases, with 19 bases left between them. This chain uses TRBV6-2 or TRBV6-3 with TRBJ1-2, with D unresolved. The sequenced sample was peripheral blood, obtained on day 0 of MenACWY control vaccination. This sequence was found in an adult in good health. Here the CDR3 reads CASSYRIVDPLNTF. CDR3 coding DNA: TGTGCCAGCAGTTACAGAATCGTCGACCCCCTAAACACCTTC.